This is a list of T cell receptor beta chains from one sample in a study of CD8 T cells in ankylosing spondylitis. MiXCR, run by TCRdb on the 5' RACE reads, gives a single entry per CDR3 protein. This sample has tens of thousands of distinct CDR3 sequences; approximately 5.3% occur once, and the top ten carry 2% to 2.5%. The source material was blood, either unsorted or a sorted T cell fraction (not recorded which). The receptor set was obtained from a male donor with ankylosing spondylitis or in good health (not recorded which). The CDR3 runs from the conserved cysteine through the conserved F or W. Fields, in order: CDR3 protein, CDR3 DNA, D gene, V gene, clone size, J gene. The D gene is left open where the match is weak. Expanded clones get a size class; other rows say once, few or many, or leave the size out.

CDR3: CASSQPEGANVLTF; DNA: TGTGCCAGCAGCCAGCCTGAGGGGGCCAACGTCCTGACTTTC; D: -; V: TRBV5-5; size: -; J: TRBJ2-6
CDR3: CSARDWDRSYEQYF; DNA: TGCAGTGCTAGAGATTGGGACAGATCCTACGAGCAGTACTTC; D: TRBD1; V: TRBV20-1; size: many; J: TRBJ2-7
CDR3: CASSPPGEKLFF; DNA: TGTGCCAGCAGCCCACCCGGGGAAAAACTGTTTTTT; D: -; V: TRBV9; size: many; J: TRBJ1-4
CDR3: CASSPPQQQETQYF; DNA: TGTGCCAGCTCACCACCCCAACAGCAAGAGACCCAGTACTTC; D: -; V: TRBV18; size: many; J: TRBJ2-5
CDR3: CAIRETGEHEQFF; DNA: TGTGCCATCCGGGAGACTGGGGAACATGAGCAGTTCTTC; D: -; V: TRBV7-9; size: -; J: TRBJ2-1
CDR3: CASSYGGPAGYNEQFF; DNA: TGTGCCAGCAGTTACGGTGGACCGGCGGGGTACAATGAGCAGTTCTTC; D: -; V: TRBV6-2/TRBV6-3; size: many; J: TRBJ2-1
CDR3: CASSPLRATEDTQYF; DNA: TGCGCCAGCAGCCCTCTCCGGGCCACGGAGGATACGCAGTATTTT; D: -; V: TRBV5-1; size: many; J: TRBJ2-3
CDR3: CASSRGQGPSNEQFF; DNA: TGTGCCAGCAGCCGGGGACAGGGGCCCTCCAATGAGCAGTTCTTC; D: TRBD1; V: TRBV7-9; size: many; J: TRBJ2-1
CDR3: CASSWGSEYGYTF; DNA: TGTGCCAGCAGCTGGGGGTCCGAGTATGGCTACACCTTC; D: -; V: TRBV28; size: many; J: TRBJ1-2
CDR3: CATSPLGEETQYF; DNA: TGTGCCACCAGCCCTCTAGGCGAGGAGACCCAGTACTTC; D: -; V: TRBV24-1; size: few; J: TRBJ2-5
CDR3: CASSSTDEGHPYEQYF; DNA: TGTGCCAGCAGCTCCACCGATGAAGGACACCCCTACGAGCAGTACTTC; D: -; V: TRBV11-2; size: many; J: TRBJ2-7
CDR3: CATSRGPGGGAPDTQYF; DNA: TGTGCCACCAGCAGAGGCCCCGGCGGGGGGGCCCCAGATACGCAGTATTTT; D: TRBD2; V: TRBV15; size: many; J: TRBJ2-3
CDR3: CASSGGTGGNEQYF; DNA: TGTGCCAGCAGTGGGGGGACAGGGGGGAACGAGCAGTACTTC; D: TRBD1; V: TRBV2; size: medium-sized; J: TRBJ2-7
CDR3: CASSFAGRDKKLFF; DNA: TGTGCCAGCAGTTTCGCAGGCCGGGATAAAAAACTGTTTTTT; D: -; V: TRBV12-3/TRBV12-4; size: many; J: TRBJ1-4
CDR3: CAWSPAELAAFF; DNA: TGTGCCTGGAGTCCGGCGGAATTGGCAGCTTTCTTT; D: -; V: TRBV30; size: many; J: TRBJ1-1
CDR3: CASRLWNEQETQYF; DNA: TGTGCCAGCAGGTTGTGGAATGAACAAGAGACCCAGTACTTC; D: -; V: TRBV7-2; size: few; J: TRBJ2-5
CDR3: CSVETGNTEAFF; DNA: TGCAGCGTGGAAACCGGGAACACTGAAGCTTTCTTT; D: -; V: TRBV29-1; size: few; J: TRBJ1-1
CDR3: CSARDINYGYTF; DNA: TGCAGTGCTAGAGACATCAACTATGGCTACACCTTC; D: -; V: TRBV20-1; size: many; J: TRBJ1-2
CDR3: CASSSGPQDIQYF; DNA: TGTGCCAGCAGCTCAGGACCCCAGGACATTCAGTACTTC; D: -; V: TRBV7-2; size: few; J: TRBJ2-4
CDR3: CAGSPPAGTPGDEQFF; DNA: TGTGCCGGCAGTCCCCCAGCTGGGACGCCAGGGGATGAGCAGTTCTTC; D: -; V: TRBV28; size: -; J: TRBJ2-1
CDR3: CASSPRAGYEQYF; DNA: TGTGCCAGCAGTCCCCGGGCCGGCTACGAGCAGTACTTC; D: -; V: TRBV3-1; size: many; J: TRBJ2-7
CDR3: CASGDYGYTF; DNA: TGTGCCAGTGGAGACTATGGCTACACCTTC; D: -; V: TRBV28; size: many; J: TRBJ1-2
CDR3: CASSQNRGYEQYF; DNA: TGTGCCAGCAGCCAAAATAGGGGCTACGAGCAGTACTTC; D: -; V: TRBV7-8; size: many; J: TRBJ2-7
CDR3: CASSYAGHYEQYF; DNA: TGTGCCAGCAGTTACGCAGGGCACTACGAGCAGTACTTC; D: -; V: TRBV7-6; size: many; J: TRBJ2-7
CDR3: CASSPGGQGARKLFF; DNA: TGCGCCAGCAGCCCCGGGGGACAGGGGGCACGAAAACTGTTTTTT; D: TRBD1; V: TRBV4-3; size: many; J: TRBJ1-4
CDR3: CASRPAGEETQYF; DNA: TGTGCCAGTAGGCCTGCAGGAGAAGAGACCCAGTACTTC; D: -; V: TRBV19; size: -; J: TRBJ2-5
CDR3: CASSTRQGYEQFF; DNA: TGTGCCAGCAGCACCCGACAGGGCTATGAGCAGTTCTTC; D: TRBD1; V: TRBV9; size: many; J: TRBJ2-1
CDR3: CATSVGYQETQYF; DNA: TGTGCCACCTCCGTCGGGTACCAAGAGACCCAGTACTTC; D: -; V: TRBV15; size: few; J: TRBJ2-5
CDR3: CASSYSRSSGAGYTF; DNA: TGTGCCAGCTCGTACTCCCGGAGCTCCGGGGCCGGCTACACCTTC; D: -; V: TRBV2; size: many; J: TRBJ1-2